Shown below are 3 T cell receptor beta chains from a single sample sequenced in a study of T cell responses to AZD1222 COVID-19 vaccine. Data came from immunoSEQ multiplex PCR; TCRdb stores just in-frame clones and leaves some out. The sample lists roughly 190,000 clones; approximately 90% were seen once. This sample comprised peripheral blood, obtained 28 days after the second AZD1222 dose. These receptors were collected from an adult who received the AZD1222 COVID-19 vaccine.

V and J are TRBV27 and TRBJ1-5, with 8 bases that match TRBD1. The germline gives CDR1 MNHEY, CDR2 SMNVEV (reference sequence). The CDR3 is 14 residues long. V was pared by 4 bases and J by 4 bases, with 3 bases of the junction left unmatched. The CDR3 loop is CASSSGQVNQPQHF. In nucleotides, the CDR3 is TGTGCCAGCAGTTCGGGACAGGTTAATCAGCCCCAGCATTTT.

The chain recombines TRBV27 with TRBJ2-7; no clear D gene. The CDR3 totals 14 residues. Trimming left V 3 bases short and J 0 bases short, with 9 bases between. Germline V CDR1 and CDR2: MNHEY, SMNVEV (reference sequence). Written as DNA, the CDR3 is TGTGCCAGCAGTTTGACTTTCCTCTCCTACGAGCAGTACTTC. This translates into CASSLTFLSYEQYF.

In DNA form, the CDR3 reads TGTGCCAGCCGACAGGGGATTTCTGGAAACACCATATATTTT. It translates to CASRQGISGNTIYF. The gene calls are TRBV19 and TRBJ1-3; TRBD1 matches at 8 bases. Per the germline V gene, CDR1 is LNHDA and CDR2 is SQIVND (reference sequence). The CDR3 sequence is 14 residues long. Trimming at V came to 9 bases and at J to 1 base, leaving 5 bases not matched to a gene.